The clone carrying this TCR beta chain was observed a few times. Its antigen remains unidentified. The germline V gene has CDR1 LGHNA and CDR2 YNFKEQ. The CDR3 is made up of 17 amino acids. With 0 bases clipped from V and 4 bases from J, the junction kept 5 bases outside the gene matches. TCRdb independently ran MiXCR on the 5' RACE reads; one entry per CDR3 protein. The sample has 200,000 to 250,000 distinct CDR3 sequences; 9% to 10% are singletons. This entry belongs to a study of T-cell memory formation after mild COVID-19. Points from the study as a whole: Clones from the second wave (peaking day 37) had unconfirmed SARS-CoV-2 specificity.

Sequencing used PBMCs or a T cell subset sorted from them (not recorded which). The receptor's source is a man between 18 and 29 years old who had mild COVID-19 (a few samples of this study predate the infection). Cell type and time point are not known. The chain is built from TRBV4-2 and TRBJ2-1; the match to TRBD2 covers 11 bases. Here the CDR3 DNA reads TGTGCCAGCAGCCAAGATCCCCTAGCGGGGGGATACAATGAGCAGTTCTTC. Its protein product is CASSQDPLAGGYNEQFF.